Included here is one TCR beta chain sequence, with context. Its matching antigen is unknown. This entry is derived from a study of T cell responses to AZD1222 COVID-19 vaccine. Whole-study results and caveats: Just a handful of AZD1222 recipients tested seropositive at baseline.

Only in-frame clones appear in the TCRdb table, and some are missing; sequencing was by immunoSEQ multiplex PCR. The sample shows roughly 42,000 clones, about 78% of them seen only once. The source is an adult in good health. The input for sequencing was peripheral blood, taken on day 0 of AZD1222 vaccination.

CDR3 loop: CASKKGGSSGANVLTF. Here the CDR3 DNA reads TGTGCCAGCAAAAAGGGGGGATCCTCTGGGGCCAACGTCCTGACTTTC. The chain is built from TRBV28 and TRBJ2-6; either TRBD1 or TRBD2 may supply D (6 bases each). Germline CDR1 MDHEN, CDR2 SYDVKM. V lost 7 bases, J lost 0 bases, and 13 bases lay in between. The CDR3 consists of 16 residues.